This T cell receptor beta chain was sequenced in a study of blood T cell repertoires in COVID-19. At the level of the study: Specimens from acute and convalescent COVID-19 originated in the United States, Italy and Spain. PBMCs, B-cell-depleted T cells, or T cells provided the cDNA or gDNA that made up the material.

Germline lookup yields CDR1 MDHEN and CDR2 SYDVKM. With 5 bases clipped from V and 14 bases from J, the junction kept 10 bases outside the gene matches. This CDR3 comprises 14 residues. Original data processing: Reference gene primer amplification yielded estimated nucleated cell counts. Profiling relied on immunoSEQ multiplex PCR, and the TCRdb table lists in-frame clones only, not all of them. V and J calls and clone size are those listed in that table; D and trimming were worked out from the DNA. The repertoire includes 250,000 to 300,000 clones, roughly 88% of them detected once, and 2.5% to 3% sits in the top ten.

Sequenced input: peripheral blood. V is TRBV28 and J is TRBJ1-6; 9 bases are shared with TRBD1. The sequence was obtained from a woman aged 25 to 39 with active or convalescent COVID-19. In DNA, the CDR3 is TGTGCCAGCAGTGCCGGGACAGGGTTGATTTCCCTCCACTTT. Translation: CASSAGTGLISLHF.